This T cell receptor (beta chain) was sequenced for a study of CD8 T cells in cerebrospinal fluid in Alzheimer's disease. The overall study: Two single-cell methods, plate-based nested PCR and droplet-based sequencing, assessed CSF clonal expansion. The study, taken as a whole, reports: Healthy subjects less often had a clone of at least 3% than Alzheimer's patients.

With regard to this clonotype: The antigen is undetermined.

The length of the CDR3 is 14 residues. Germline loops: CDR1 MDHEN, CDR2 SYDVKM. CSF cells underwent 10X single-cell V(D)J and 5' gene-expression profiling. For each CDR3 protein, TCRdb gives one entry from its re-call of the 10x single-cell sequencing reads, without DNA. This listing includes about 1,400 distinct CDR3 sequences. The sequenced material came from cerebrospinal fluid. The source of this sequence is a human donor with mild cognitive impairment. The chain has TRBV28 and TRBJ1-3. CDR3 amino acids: CASIALLEGNTIYF.